The rows below give T cell receptor beta chains drawn from one sample of a study of breast tumors, draining lymph nodes, adjacent tissues. TCRdb called the multiplex PCR reads again in MiXCR, with one record for every CDR3 protein. The table includes fewer than 140,000 distinct CDR3 sequences, about 30% detected once. The material sequenced was axillary lymph node tissue. The receptors stem from a female donor with breast cancer. Some clones in this sample may be carry-over from other donors' samples. Each CDR3 is given with its conserved first and last residue. A D gene is named only where the DNA matches it firmly. Expanded clones get a size class; other rows say once, few or many, or leave the size out.

TRBD1 many TRBJ2-1 TRBV5-1 CASSLVRDSAYNEQFF TGCGCCAGCAGCTTGGTACGGGACAGCGCCTACAATGAGCAGTTCTTC
TRBD1 many TRBJ1-2 TRBV7-8 CASSFGTGPGYTF TGTGCCAGCAGCTTCGGGACAGGCCCGGGCTACACCTTC
. . TRBJ1-2 TRBV20-1 CSARATSLYGCTF TGCAGTGCTAGGGCTACCTCTTTATATGGCTGCACCTTC
TRBD2 . TRBJ2-7 TRBV2 CASSERGSSHEQYF TGTGCCAGCAGTGAGCGCGGGAGCTCCCACGAGCAGTACTTC
TRBD1 . TRBJ1-6 TRBV7-2 CASTRGQSFSPLHF TGTGCCAGCACCCGGGGACAGAGTTTTTCACCCCTCCACTTT
. many TRBJ2-7 TRBV6-5 CASSYMSPGESYEQYF TGTGCCAGCAGTTACATGTCGCCAGGGGAGTCATACGAGCAGTACTTC
. many TRBJ1-6 TRBV11-2 CASSLLNSPLHF TGTGCCAGCAGCCTTCTAAATTCACCCCTCCACTTT
. many TRBJ2-3 TRBV14 CASSPRWVTDTQYF TGTGCCAGCAGCCCTCGGTGGGTGACAGATACGCAGTATTTT
. many TRBJ1-6 TRBV7-9 CASSLNVEGGSPLHF TGTGCCAGCAGCTTAAATGTGGAGGGGGGTTCACCCCTCCACTTT
. many TRBJ2-7 TRBV3-1 CASGNYEQYF TGTGCCAGCGGAAATTACGAGCAGTACTTC
. medium-sized TRBJ1-6 TRBV20-1 CSANSGQINSPLHF TGCAGTGCTAATTCAGGGCAAATTAATTCACCCCTCCACTTT
. many TRBJ1-2 TRBV20-1 CSARGQDYGSTF TGCAGTGCTAGAGGACAGGACTATGGCTCCACCTTC
. . TRBJ1-1 TRBV19 CASSWAANTEAFF TGTGCCAGTAGCTGGGCCGCAAACACTGAAGCTTTCTTT
TRBD1 many TRBJ2-7 TRBV6-1 CASSASRGRPYEQYF TGTGCCAGCAGTGCCTCCAGGGGGCGTCCCTACGAGCAGTACTTC
. . TRBJ1-3 TRBV7-3 CASSLNSQRGGRSGNTIYF TGTGCCAGCAGCTTAAATTCACAGCGGGGGGGCCGATCTGGAAACACCATATATTTT
TRBD1 many TRBJ1-6 TRBV12-3/TRBV12-4 CASLTGGGNSPLHF TGTGCCAGCCTTACAGGGGGTGGTAATTCACCCCTCCACTTT
. few TRBJ2-1 TRBV10-1 CASSKSFTYNEQFF TGCGCCAGCAGTAAAAGTTTTACCTACAATGAGCAGTTCTTC
. medium-sized TRBJ2-3 TRBV20-1 CSASVGTASTDTQYF TGCAGTGCCAGTGTAGGGACCGCAAGCACAGATACGCAGTATTTT
TRBD2 many TRBJ2-3 TRBV20-1 CSARLAGSTDTQYF TGCAGTGCTAGACTAGCGGGGAGCACAGATACGCAGTATTTT
TRBD1 many TRBJ2-3 TRBV19 CASSRHSGTGGTDTQYF TGTGCCAGTAGTAGACATTCGGGGACAGGGGGTACAGATACGCAGTATTTT
TRBD1 many TRBJ1-3 TRBV28 CAIEDRGVGNTIYF TGTGCCATCGAGGACAGGGGAGTTGGAAACACCATATATTTT
. many TRBJ2-7 TRBV4-2 CASSQDKADQYF TGTGCCAGCAGCCAAGATAAGGCAGACCAGTACTTC
. many TRBJ1-2 TRBV4-3 CASSQALDLGYGYTF TGCGCCAGCAGCCAGGCATTAGACTTAGGCTATGGCTACACCTTC
. many TRBJ1-4 TRBV13 CASSLDRANEKLFF TGTGCCAGCAGCTTAGACAGGGCGAATGAAAAACTGTTTTTT
TRBD1 . TRBJ1-6 TRBV5-1 CASSPGQRVYNSPFHF TGCGCCAGCAGCCCGGGACAGAGGGTGTATAATTCACCCTTCCACTTT
. . TRBJ2-7 TRBV28 CASSLRTTYERYF TGTGCCAGCAGTTTGAGGACCACCTACGAGCGGTACTTC
TRBD1 many TRBJ1-2 TRBV5-5 CASSPGQGYGYTF TGTGCCAGCAGCCCGGGACAGGGGTATGGCTACACCTTC
. many TRBJ2-7 TRBV29-1 CSVERPDAYEQYF TGCAGCGTTGAGCGGCCGGATGCCTACGAGCAGTACTTC
. many TRBJ2-1 TRBV7-9 CASSLSEYNEQFF TGTGCCAGCAGCTTATCTGAATACAATGAGCAGTTCTTC
. many TRBJ2-5 TRBV12-3/TRBV12-4 CASSSSINQETQYF .
TRBD2 many TRBJ2-3 TRBV20-1 CSARGKRGGYPLSTDTQYF TGCAGTGCTAGAGGGAAGCGGGGGGGCTATCCTTTGAGCACAGATACGCAGTATTTT
TRBD1 few TRBJ2-2 TRBV28 CASSPTGQGSGELFF TGTGCCAGCAGTCCCACGGGACAGGGGTCCGGGGAGCTGTTTTTT
TRBD2 many TRBJ2-1 TRBV5-1 CASSLGLAGGPKNEQFF TGCGCCAGCAGTCTAGGACTAGCGGGAGGGCCTAAGAATGAGCAGTTCTTC
. few TRBJ2-1 TRBV6-5 CASSHSSYGLAEVNEQFF TGTGCCAGCAGTCACTCGAGTTATGGGCTAGCTGAGGTCAATGAGCAGTTCTTC
TRBD1 . TRBJ1-5 TRBV24-1 CATSPLGQGGNQPQHF TGTGCCACCAGCCCCCTTGGACAGGGGGGCAATCAGCCCCAGCATTTT
TRBD1 many TRBJ1-6 TRBV10-1 CASSDRQGASPLHF TGCGCCAGCAGTGATAGACAGGGGGCGTCACCCCTCCACTTT
. once TRBJ1-4 TRBV2 CASSKQGGPNEKLFF TGTGCCAGCAGTAAACAGGGCGGTCCTAATGAAAAACTGTTTTTT
. many TRBJ2-1 TRBV20-1 CSAREARRNEQFF TGCAGTGCTAGAGAAGCCCGCCGAAATGAGCAGTTCTTC
TRBD1 . TRBJ1-2 TRBV14 CASSHVGQGKFNGYTF TGTGCCAGCAGCCACGTGGGACAGGGTAAATTCAATGGCTACACCTTC
TRBD1 many TRBJ1-2 TRBV12-3/TRBV12-4 CASSLKSRDSYGYTF TGTGCCAGCAGTTTAAAGTCTCGGGACAGTTATGGCTACACCTTC
. many TRBJ2-7 TRBV28 CASAEPGGYEQYF TGTGCCAGCGCCGAACCTGGGGGCTACGAGCAGTACTTC
. . TRBJ1-4 TRBV6-6 CASNKQGRTNEKLFF TGTGCCAGCAATAAACAGGGTCGGACTAATGAAAAACTGTTTTTT
. many TRBJ2-3 TRBV20-1 CSAEGTAADTQYF TGCAGTGCTGAGGGGACCGCGGCAGATACGCAGTATTTT